Shown below are 21 T cell receptor beta chains from a single sample sequenced in a study of cytomegalovirus exposure and HLA in healthy donors. Both 60 Vbeta primers and 13 Jbeta primers went into the PCR. The repertoire was sequenced with immunoSEQ multiplex PCR; TCRdb's copy has only in-frame clones and lacks some. Of 95,000 to 150,000 clones in the sample, approximately 70% were seen once. Sequenced input: PBMCs. Source of these receptors: a man in his 60s in good health and CMV-seropositive.

The chain recombines TRBV4-1 with TRBJ1-4; D not certain. The CDR3 runs 17 residues. V shed 1 base and J shed 7 bases, with 19 bases lying between them. The germline CDR1 and CDR2 sequences are MGHRA and YSYEKL. This chain's CDR3 is CASSQAPPGSRAEKLFF. The CDR3 DNA is TGCGCCAGCAGCCAAGCCCCACCGGGATCGCGAGCTGAAAAACTGTTTTTT.

This clone occurred once. The chain links TRBV11-2 to TRBJ2-7, with TRBD1 matching over 7 bases. V lost 5 bases, J lost 3 bases, and 10 bases stayed unmatched. The CDR3 runs 15 residues. CDR1 is SGHAT and CDR2 is FQNNGV in the germline V gene. DNA for the CDR3: TGTGCCAGCAGCAGAGGGACAGCGTCTTTCTACGAGCAGTACTTC. Its translation: CASSRGTASFYEQYF.

This sequence joins TRBV5-4 and TRBJ2-5, with D maybe TRBD2 (5 bases). The CDR3 runs to 15 residues. V gave up 5 bases and J gave up 4 bases, with 18 bases separating them. Germline lookup yields CDR1 SGHNT and CDR2 YYREEE (reference sequence). CDR3 amino acids: CASREGGAGGETQYF. DNA of the CDR3: TGTGCCAGCAGGGAAGGAGGAGCCGGCGGAGAGACCCAGTACTTC. The full variable domain, completed using reference TRBV5-4 and TRBJ2-5, is ETGVTQSPTHLIKTRGQQVTLRCSSQSGHNTVSWYQQALGQGPQFIFQYYREEENGRGNFPPRFSGLQFPNYSSELNVNALELDDSALYLCASREGGAGGETQYFGPGTRLLVL.

The chain is built from TRBV28 and TRBJ2-7; D gene unclear. Germline assignment: CDR1 MDHEN and CDR2 SYDVKM. The CDR3 length is 12 residues. Trimming took off 3 bases at V and 6 bases at J, with 9 bases between the two ends. In nucleotides, the CDR3 is TGTGCCAGCAGTTTTGACAAGGCCGAGCAGTACTTC. Protein sequence: CASSFDKAEQYF.

The rearrangement joins TRBV28 to TRBJ2-7; TRBD1 matches at 9 bases. V shed 7 bases, J shed 1 base, and the junction held 14 bases outside the gene matches. CDR1 is MDHEN, CDR2 SYDVKM, per germline. The CDR3 sequence is 17 residues long. CDR3 region: CASTATGGPLFSYEQYF. The DNA for the CDR3 is TGTGCCAGCACCGCGACAGGGGGGCCCCTCTTTTCCTACGAGCAGTACTTC.

DNA of the CDR3: TGTGCCAGCAGCTTAGCCAGGGGCGGCTATGGCTACACCTTC. The encoded protein is CASSLARGGYGYTF. This chain uses TRBV7-9 with TRBJ1-2; the D gene is possibly TRBD1 (6 bases). This CDR3 has 14 amino acids. V dropped 0 bases and J dropped 4 bases, with 9 bases sitting between them. CDR1 and CDR2 from the germline V gene are SEHNR and FQNEAQ (reference sequence).

This clone has just a few counts. The chain joins TRBV5-1 to TRBJ2-5; TRBD2 is a possible D gene (7 bases). With 4 bases removed from V and 5 bases from J, the gap between germline ends came to 21 bases. There are 16 residues in the CDR3. Germline V gene data show CDR1 as SGHRS and CDR2 as YFSETQ. The CDR3 loop reads CASSTSLRGGGETQYF. The CDR3 DNA follows: TGCGCCAGCAGCACCTCCCTTCGGGGAGGGGGGGAGACCCAGTACTTC.

The genes are TRBV15 and TRBJ2-1; 8 bases line up with TRBD2. The germline CDR1 and CDR2 sequences are LNHNV and YYDKDF (reference sequence). J was trimmed by 0 bases and V by 5 bases; bases with no gene match: 3. The CDR3 is made up of 15 amino acids. The chain's CDR3 is CATSRGGSSYNEQFF. The CDR3, as DNA: TGTGCCACCAGCCGGGGGGGGAGCTCCTACAATGAGCAGTTCTTC.

This chain uses TRBV29-1 with TRBJ2-3; the D is unclear. CDR1 SQVTM and CDR2 ANQGSEA come from the germline V gene. The germline V and J ends were trimmed by 8 bases and 0 bases, with 12 bases remaining between them. The CDR3 loop spans 13 amino acids. CDR3 coding DNA: TGCAGCCTAACCGGCGGTAGCACAGATACGCAGTATTTT. This sequence encodes CSLTGGSTDTQYF.

This clone was seen a handful of times. The chain has TRBV10-3 and TRBJ2-7, with D perhaps matching TRBD1 (6 bases). The CDR3 totals 13 residues. CDR1 is ENHRY and CDR2 is SYGVKD in the germline V gene. V was cut by 10 bases and J by 3 bases, with 16 bases left in between. The CDR3 protein is CATLGTLFYEQYF. Here the CDR3 DNA reads TGTGCCACTCTAGGGACACTTTTCTACGAGCAGTACTTC.

J is TRBJ2-6 and V is TRBV5-1; 11 bases are shared with TRBD2. The CDR3 spans 19 residues. Losses at the gene ends were 0 bases for V and 0 bases for J; bases not matched to a gene: 5. Germline V CDR1 and CDR2: SGHRS, YFSETQ. This CDR3 is CASSLATSGGSSGANVLTF. Written as DNA, the CDR3 is TGCGCCAGCAGCTTGGCCACTAGCGGGGGCAGCTCTGGGGCCAACGTCCTGACTTTC.

This clone came up once. The chain carries TRBV13 and TRBJ2-7; 7 nucleotides match TRBD1. V lost 5 bases, J lost 9 bases, and 16 bases stayed unmatched. Germline V gene data show CDR1 as PRHDT and CDR2 as FYEKMQ (reference sequence). The CDR3 runs to 15 residues. In nucleotides, the CDR3 is TGTGCCAGCAGCACGTTCTTAGGGGACAGCCCTGGGCAGTACTTC. It encodes CASSTFLGDSPGQYF.

This sequence joins TRBV5-1 and TRBJ2-3; TRBD1 matches 7 bases. The CDR3 extends over 15 amino acids. With 4 bases clipped from V and 2 bases from J, the junction kept 7 bases outside the gene matches. Germline-derived CDR1 and CDR2 are SGHRS and YFSETQ. The CDR3 here is CASSPTGTDTDTQYF. As DNA, the CDR3 is TGCGCCAGCAGCCCCACCGGGACAGACACAGATACGCAGTATTTT.

This clone was counted once. The chain has TRBV7-2 and TRBJ1-5; tentatively, D is TRBD1 (5 bases). V gave up 5 bases and J gave up 6 bases, with 14 bases separating them. Per the germline V gene, CDR1 is SGHTA and CDR2 is FQGNSA. The length of the CDR3 is 14 residues. CDR3 DNA: TGTGCCAGCAGCCCCCAACCGGGGGGTCAGCCCCAGCATTTT. The encoded protein is CASSPQPGGQPQHF. Based on the CDR3 plus reference TRBV7-2 and TRBJ1-5, the full variable domain is GAGVSQSPSNKVTEKGKDVELRCDPISGHTALYWYRQSLGQGLEFLIYFQGNSAPDKSGLPSDRFSAERTGGSVSTLTIQRTQQEDSAVYLCASSPQPGGQPQHFGDGTRLSIL.

V is TRBV28 and J is TRBJ2-7; TRBD1 agrees at 10 bases. There are 15 residues in the CDR3. Germline CDR1 MDHEN, CDR2 SYDVKM. Trimming at V came to 7 bases and at J to 5 bases, leaving 11 bases not matched to a gene. CDR3 loop: CASIEPPGQGNEQYF. For the CDR3, the DNA is TGTGCCAGCATCGAACCTCCGGGACAGGGGAACGAGCAGTACTTC.

This chain joins TRBV27 and TRBJ2-7, with D perhaps TRBD1 (5 bases). V was cut by 3 bases and J by 3 bases, with 12 bases left in between. CDR3 size: 14 residues. Germline assignment: CDR1 MNHEY and CDR2 SMNVEV (reference sequence). CDR3 residues: CASSLGPPLYEQYF. The CDR3 DNA reads TGTGCCAGCAGTTTGGGGCCTCCCCTCTACGAGCAGTACTTC.

The genes are TRBV6-1 and TRBJ2-2; 9 bases fit TRBD2. CDR1 is MNHNS and CDR2 is SASEGT in the germline V gene. Losses at the gene ends were 4 bases for V and 2 bases for J; bases not matched to a gene: 5. The CDR3 sequence is 16 residues long. For the CDR3, the DNA is TGTGCCAGCAGTGTTGATAGCGGGGGTAACACCGGGGAGCTGTTTTTT. Translating gives CASSVDSGGNTGELFF.

Only one count was recorded for this clone. The J gene is TRBJ2-5, the V gene TRBV25-1; TRBD1 might be the D (5 bases). V lost 1 base and J lost 4, with 13 bases in between. The CDR3 runs 15 residues. CDR1 MGHDK and CDR2 SYGVNS come from the germline V gene. CDR3 amino acids: CASSESQGHRETQYF. The CDR3 DNA sequence: TGTGCCAGCAGTGAATCTCAGGGTCATAGAGAGACCCAGTACTTC.

V usage is TRBV9 and J usage is TRBJ2-7, with 9 positions matching TRBD2. CDR1 and CDR2 (germline): SGDLS, YYNGEE. The CDR3 contains 15 residues. The ends lost 4 bases at V and 2 bases at J; junction bases unmatched: 7. CDR3 sequence (DNA): TGTGCCAGCAGCATGAGCGGGGGGCCCCCCTACGAGCAGTACTTC. This gives the protein CASSMSGGPPYEQYF.

For the CDR3, the DNA is TGTGCCAGCAGCCGGGGACAGCTCTCTGGAGGCTACACCTTC. It encodes CASSRGQLSGGYTF. This chain links TRBV7-9 with TRBJ1-2; 7 bases align to TRBD1. Germline values: CDR1 SEHNR, CDR2 FQNEAQ (reference sequence). The CDR3 consists of 14 residues. Trimming cost V 5 bases and J 8 bases; bases outside gene matches: 11. The entire variable domain, with the rest obtained from reference TRBV7-9 and TRBJ1-2, is as follows: DTGVSQNPRHKITKRGQNVTFRCDPISEHNRLYWYRQTLGQGPEFLTYFQNEAQLEKSRLLSDRFSAERPKGSFSTLEIQRTEQGDSAMYLCASSRGQLSGGYTFGSGTRLTVV.

This chain uses TRBV2 with TRBJ2-7; TRBD1 agrees at 11 bases. This CDR3 has 15 residues. Germline V gene lookup returns CDR1 SNHLY and CDR2 FYNNEI. Germline trimming cut 6 bases from V and 6 bases from J; bases unmatched to any gene: 10. CDR3 DNA: TGTGCCAGCAGGGCCGGACAGGGGGCCTCCGGCGAGCAGTACTTC. It specifies CASRAGQGASGEQYF.